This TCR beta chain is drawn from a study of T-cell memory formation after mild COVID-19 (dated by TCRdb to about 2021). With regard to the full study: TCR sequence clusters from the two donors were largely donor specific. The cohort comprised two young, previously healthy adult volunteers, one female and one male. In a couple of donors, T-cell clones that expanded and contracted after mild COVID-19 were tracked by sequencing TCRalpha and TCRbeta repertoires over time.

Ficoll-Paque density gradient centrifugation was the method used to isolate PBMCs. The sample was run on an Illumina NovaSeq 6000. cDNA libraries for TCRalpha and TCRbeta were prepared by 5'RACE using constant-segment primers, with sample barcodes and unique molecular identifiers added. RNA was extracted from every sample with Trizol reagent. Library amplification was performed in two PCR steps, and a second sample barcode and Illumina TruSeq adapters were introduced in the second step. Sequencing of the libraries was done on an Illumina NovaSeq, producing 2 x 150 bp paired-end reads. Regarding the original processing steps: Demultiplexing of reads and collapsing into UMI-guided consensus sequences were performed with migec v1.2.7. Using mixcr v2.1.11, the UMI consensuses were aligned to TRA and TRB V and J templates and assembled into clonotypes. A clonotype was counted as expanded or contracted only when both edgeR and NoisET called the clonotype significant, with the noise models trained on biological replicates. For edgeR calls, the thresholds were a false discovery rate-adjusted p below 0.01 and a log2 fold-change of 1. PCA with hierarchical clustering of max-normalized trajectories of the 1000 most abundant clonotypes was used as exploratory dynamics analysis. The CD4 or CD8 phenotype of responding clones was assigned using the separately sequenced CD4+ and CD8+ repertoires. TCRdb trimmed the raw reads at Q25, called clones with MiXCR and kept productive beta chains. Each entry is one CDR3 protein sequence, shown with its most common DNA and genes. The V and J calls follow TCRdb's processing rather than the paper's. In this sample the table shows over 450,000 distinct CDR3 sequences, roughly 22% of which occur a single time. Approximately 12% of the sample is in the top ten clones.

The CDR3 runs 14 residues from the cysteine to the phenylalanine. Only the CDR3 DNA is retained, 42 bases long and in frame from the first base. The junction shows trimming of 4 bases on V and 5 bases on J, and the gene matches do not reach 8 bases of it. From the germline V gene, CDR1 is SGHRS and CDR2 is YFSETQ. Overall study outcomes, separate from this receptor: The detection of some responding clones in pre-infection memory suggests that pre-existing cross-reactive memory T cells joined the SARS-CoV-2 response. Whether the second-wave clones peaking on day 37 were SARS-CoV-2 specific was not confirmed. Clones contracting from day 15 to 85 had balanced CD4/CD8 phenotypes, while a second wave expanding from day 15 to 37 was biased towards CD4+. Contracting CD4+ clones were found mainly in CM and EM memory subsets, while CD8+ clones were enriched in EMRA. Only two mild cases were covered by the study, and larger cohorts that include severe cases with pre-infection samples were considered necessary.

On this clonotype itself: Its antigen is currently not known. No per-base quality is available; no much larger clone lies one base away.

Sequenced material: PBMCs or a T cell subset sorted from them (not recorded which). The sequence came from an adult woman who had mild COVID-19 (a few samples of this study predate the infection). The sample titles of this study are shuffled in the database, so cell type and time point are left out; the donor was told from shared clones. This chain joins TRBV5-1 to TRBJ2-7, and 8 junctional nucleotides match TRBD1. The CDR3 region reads CASSPGDRLDEQYF. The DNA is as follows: TGCGCCAGCAGCCCGGGGGACAGGCTCGACGAGCAGTACTTC.